This T cell receptor (beta chain) comes out of a study of read filtering for tumor transcriptome and immune sequencing. As for the study in general: 8 patients were R-ISS I, some 15 were R-ISS II, about seven were R-ISS III.

This library used roughly 0.4 ug RNA and molecular barcoded adaptors spanning alpha/delta and beta/gamma chains. TCRdb fed the reads into MiXCR, producing one record per CDR3 protein. Of tens of thousands of distinct CDR3 sequences in the sample, roughly 18% were seen once. This CDR3 is built from 14 residues. Losses at the gene ends were 7 bases for V and 4 bases for J; bases not matched to a gene: 6. The germline V gene has CDR1 SQVTM and CDR2 ANQGSEA. At the time of active disease, bone marrow was collected from every patient. General study points: Correlation between methods rose after single-read clonotypes were removed. IR-seq captured clonotypes deeper and more reliably than RNA-seq.

This clonotype was picked up many times. The antigen is undetermined. This receptor was taken from a donor aged 40 or older with multiple myeloma. V is TRBV29-1 and J is TRBJ2-2; 10 positions match TRBD1. What was sequenced was a population of CD138-negative cells sorted from bone marrow. CDR3 residues: CSATGTGATGELFF. The CDR3, as DNA: TGCAGCGCTACCGGGACAGGGGCCACCGGGGAGCTGTTTTTT.